These T cell receptor beta chains were read from a single sample in a study of T cells in Graves' hyperthyroidism and ophthalmopathy. One entry per CDR3 protein results from TCRdb running MiXCR on the multiplex PCR reads. The table shows roughly 750,000 distinct CDR3 sequences, with about 17% occurring only once. Sequencing input: blood. These receptors were taken from a man younger than 30 with Graves' hyperthyroidism. CDR3s include the opening cysteine and the closing phenylalanine or tryptophan. The order of the fields is V gene, J gene, clone size, D gene, CDR3 DNA, CDR3 protein. The D gene is left open where the match is weak. Only part of the rows carry a size: once, few, many, or a class if the clone is expanded.

TRBV30	TRBJ2-1	few	.	TGTGCCTGGAGTGTACTGGGGACTCCGGCTTACAATGAGCAGTTCTTC	CAWSVLGTPAYNEQFF
TRBV5-8	TRBJ2-2	.	TRBD1	TGTGCCGCACGACAGGGGGCGTACACCGGGGAGCTGTTTTTT	CAARQGAYTGELFF
TRBV7-2	TRBJ2-7	many	TRBD1	TGTGCCCCGTGGGACAGGGTCGATGAGCAGTACTTC	CAPWDRVDEQYF
TRBV4-1	TRBJ1-2	few	.	TGCGCCAGCAGAACCCCGGGGAGGGACGCCTATGGCTACACCTTC	CASRTPGRDAYGYTF
TRBV28	TRBJ1-5	.	.	TGTGCCAGCACCCCTGGGACCGTAATTAGGTCCCAGCATTTT	CASTPGTVIRSQHF
TRBV27	TRBJ1-6	.	.	TGTGCCAGCAGGATAAGGCGAACGGGAAATTCACCCCTCCACTTT	CASRIRRTGNSPLHF
TRBV28	TRBJ2-7	many	.	TGTGCCAGCACACCGGGCAGATACGAGCAGTACTTC	CASTPGRYEQYF
TRBV20-1	TRBJ2-5	.	.	TGCAGTGTTTCCCAGCGCCTCCAAGAGACCCAGTACTTC	CSVSQRLQETQYF
TRBV10-1	TRBJ2-7	many	TRBD2	TGCGCCAGCAGTGATAGCGGGAGTTACGAGCAGTACTTC	CASSDSGSYEQYF
TRBV30	TRBJ2-1	many	TRBD2	TGTGCCTGGAGTCCTAGCGGGAGGGCCTACAATGAGCAGTTCTTC	CAWSPSGRAYNEQFF
TRBV5-6	TRBJ2-7	.	.	TGTGCCAGCAGATCTGCCCGGTTCGGATCCCACGAGCAGTACTTC	CASRSARFGSHEQYF
TRBV11-2	TRBJ2-7	.	.	TGTGCCAGCAGCTTTACGGCTAATTACGAGCAGTACTTC	CASSFTANYEQYF
TRBV5-6	TRBJ2-7	many	.	TGTGCCAGCAGCCGTAGGGGGTCTTATGGCTACGAGCAGTACTTC	CASSRRGSYGYEQYF
TRBV24-1	TRBJ2-3	.	.	TGTGCCACCAGTGACCCCACGGCGGGGGCAGAGGATACGCAGTATTTT	CATSDPTAGAEDTQYF
TRBV20-1	TRBJ2-7	many	TRBD2	TGCAGTGCCGCAAGGACTAGCGGGAGTAGGTCCTACGAGCAGTACTTC	CSAARTSGSRSYEQYF
TRBV6-1	TRBJ2-3	.	.	TGTGCCAGCAGTTCCGGGACAGCGGGGGATACGCAGTATTTT	CASSSGTAGDTQYF
TRBV7-9	TRBJ1-2	.	.	TGTGCCAGCAGCTTAGAGAGCTATGGCTACACCTTC	CASSLESYGYTF
TRBV20-1	TRBJ2-4	many	TRBD2	TGCAGTGCTAGAGACACTAGCGGGAGGGGGTGGGCCAAAAACATTCAGTACTTC	CSARDTSGRGWAKNIQYF
TRBV19	TRBJ1-3	.	.	TGTGCCAGTAGGAATCACCGTATCTCTGGAAACACCATATATTTT	CASRNHRISGNTIYF
TRBV12-3/TRBV12-4	TRBJ1-1	many	.	TGTGCCAGCAGTCACCAGGGACGCCCTGAAGCTTTCTTT	CASSHQGRPEAFF
TRBV11-1	TRBJ2-3	many	TRBD1	TGTGCCAGCAGCTTAACAGACAGGGGTACGCAGTATTTT	CASSLTDRGTQYF
TRBV4-1	TRBJ2-1	few	.	TGCGCCAGCAGCCAAGATCTTGGTGAGCAGTTCTTC	CASSQDLGEQFF
TRBV29-1	TRBJ2-6	.	.	TGCAGCGTTGTGGGGGCAGATGAGGTCAACGTCCTGACTTTC	CSVVGADEVNVLTF
TRBV9	TRBJ2-1	few	TRBD2	TGTGCCAGCAGCTTCCAGACTAGCGGGACGAATGAGCAGTTCTTC	CASSFQTSGTNEQFF
TRBV2	TRBJ1-1	many	.	TGTGCCAGCAGTGTAAGCAAGAACACTGAAGCTTTCTTT	CASSVSKNTEAFF
TRBV2	TRBJ1-6	.	.	TGTGTCAGCAGCAGGAATTCACCCCTCCACTTT	CVSSRNSPLHF
TRBV11-1	TRBJ2-5	.	.	TGTGCCAGCAGCTTAGCGTCCGTGTTGGACCCCCGGGAGACCCAGTACTTC	CASSLASVLDPRETQYF
TRBV9	TRBJ2-1	.	TRBD2	TGTGCCAGCAGCCCCGGAGAGAGTAGCGGGACCCCCTACAATGAGCAGTTCTTC	CASSPGESSGTPYNEQFF
TRBV4-1	TRBJ2-7	.	.	TGCGCCAGCAGCCAAGAAAAGGGGTACGAGCAGTACTTC	CASSQEKGYEQYF
TRBV6-2/TRBV6-3	TRBJ1-1	many	TRBD1	TGTGCCAGCAGTTTTCCCCTGGGACAGATGAACACTGAAGCTTTCTTT	CASSFPLGQMNTEAFF
TRBV6-2/TRBV6-3	TRBJ2-7	many	TRBD1	TGTGCCAGCAGGGACAGGGCCAAGTCCTACGAGCAGTACTTC	CASRDRAKSYEQYF
TRBV6-1	TRBJ1-6	.	.	TGTGCCAGCAGTGAACTAGGACAGACACCGTGGTCACCCCTCCACTTT	CASSELGQTPWSPLHF
TRBV20-1	TRBJ2-3	many	.	TGCAGTGCGTCGGGGCTAGGGGGAGCGGGAACGCAGTATTTT	CSASGLGGAGTQYF
TRBV25-1	TRBJ1-1	.	.	TGTGCCAGCAGTAAAAATTACATGAACACTGAAGCTTTCTTT	CASSKNYMNTEAFF
TRBV6-1	TRBJ2-3	few	TRBD2	TGTGCCAGCATTTCACTAGCGGGAGTGGGCACAGATACGCAGTATTTT	CASISLAGVGTDTQYF
TRBV20-1	TRBJ2-7	.	.	TGCAGTGCTCCTTCCCCCCGGGGGGCGACCTACGAGCAGCACTTC	CSAPSPRGATYEQHF
TRBV20-1	TRBJ2-7	many	.	TGCAGTGCTATCCCTGTCTACGAGCAGTACTTC	CSAIPVYEQYF
TRBV7-2	TRBJ2-7	many	.	TGTGCCAGCAGCCTCCTCCGGGACGCCGTAGGGACAAACTCCTACGAGCAGTACTTC	CASSLLRDAVGTNSYEQYF
TRBV13	TRBJ2-7	.	TRBD1	TGTGCCAGCAGCTTAGCGACAGGGGTCTACGAGCAGTACTTC	CASSLATGVYEQYF
TRBV18	TRBJ1-3	.	.	TGTGCCAGCTCACCACCGGGACGGCTCAGCTCTGGAAACACCATATATTTT	CASSPPGRLSSGNTIYF
TRBV12-5	TRBJ2-1	.	TRBD2	TGTGCTAGTGCTCAAAGCGGGGCGAGTGAGCAGTTCTTC	CASAQSGASEQFF
TRBV28	TRBJ2-7	few	.	TGTGCCAGCAGACCTCCAAGCGGCTACGAGCAGTACTTC	CASRPPSGYEQYF
TRBV29-1	TRBJ2-7	.	.	TGCAGCGTTGAAGCGGGCAGCTACGAGCAGTACTTC	CSVEAGSYEQYF
TRBV9	TRBJ2-7	many	TRBD2	TGTGCCAGCAGCGTAGAGGGCGGGAGGACACCCTACGAGCAGTACTTC	CASSVEGGRTPYEQYF
TRBV7-8	TRBJ2-7	.	TRBD2	TGTGCCAGCAGCTTAGCTGGGACTAGCGGGAGCTTCCCCTACGAGCAGTACTTC	CASSLAGTSGSFPYEQYF
TRBV29-1	TRBJ2-1	many	TRBD1	TGCAGCGTGGGGGCAGGGGGTGGAAATGAGCAGTTCTTC	CSVGAGGGNEQFF
TRBV5-1	TRBJ2-1	.	TRBD2	TGCGCCAGCAGCTTGGTGGCGGGAGGCCACAATGAGCAGTTCTTC	CASSLVAGGHNEQFF
TRBV7-2	TRBJ2-7	many	.	TGTGCCAGCAGCCCCGGTGGGCTAGCGTTGTCCTACGAGCAGTACTTC	CASSPGGLALSYEQYF
TRBV6-2/TRBV6-3	TRBJ2-3	many	TRBD2	TGTGCCAGCAGTTACCCGGGAGGGGTCACAGATACGCAGTATTTT	CASSYPGGVTDTQYF
TRBV28	TRBJ1-5	few	TRBD1	TGTGCCAGCAGTTTAGAACTCGACAGGGAGGATAGCAATCAGCCCCAGCATTTT	CASSLELDREDSNQPQHF
TRBV2	TRBJ2-2	many	.	TGTGCCAGCAGTCCGGGGGCGGGCGCGGACACCGGGGAGCTGTTTTTT	CASSPGAGADTGELFF
TRBV7-9	TRBJ2-6	few	.	TGTGCTAGACGTGGAGGGCTCGCCAACGTCCTGACTTTC	CARRGGLANVLTF
TRBV24-1	TRBJ2-1	many	.	TGTGCCACCAGTAGAGGAGTCTTCTACAATGAGCAGTTCTTC	CATSRGVFYNEQFF
TRBV20-1	TRBJ1-2	.	.	TGCAGTGCTAGAGATCAGTGGACAGCCAGCGCCACCTATGGCTACACCTTC	CSARDQWTASATYGYTF
TRBV5-8	TRBJ2-1	.	.	TGTGCCAGCAGCCACCCAGGACCCCTCAATGAGCAGTTCTTC	CASSHPGPLNEQFF
TRBV28	TRBJ2-5	many	.	TGTGCCAGCAGTTTACCCCCCGCCCCCGTCGGACCGACCCAAGAGACCCAGTACTTC	CASSLPPAPVGPTQETQYF
TRBV6-2/TRBV6-3	TRBJ2-7	few	TRBD1	TGTGCCAGCAGGATGACAGGGGGGAACTACGAGCAGTACTTC	CASRMTGGNYEQYF
TRBV10-3	TRBJ2-5	.	TRBD1	TGTGCCATCAGTGTCTCGCTCCGGGACAGTCAAGAGACCCAGTACTTC	CAISVSLRDSQETQYF
TRBV28	TRBJ2-1	few	.	TGTGCCAGCAGTATTACAGGGCAATGGCAGTTCTTC	CASSITGQWQFF